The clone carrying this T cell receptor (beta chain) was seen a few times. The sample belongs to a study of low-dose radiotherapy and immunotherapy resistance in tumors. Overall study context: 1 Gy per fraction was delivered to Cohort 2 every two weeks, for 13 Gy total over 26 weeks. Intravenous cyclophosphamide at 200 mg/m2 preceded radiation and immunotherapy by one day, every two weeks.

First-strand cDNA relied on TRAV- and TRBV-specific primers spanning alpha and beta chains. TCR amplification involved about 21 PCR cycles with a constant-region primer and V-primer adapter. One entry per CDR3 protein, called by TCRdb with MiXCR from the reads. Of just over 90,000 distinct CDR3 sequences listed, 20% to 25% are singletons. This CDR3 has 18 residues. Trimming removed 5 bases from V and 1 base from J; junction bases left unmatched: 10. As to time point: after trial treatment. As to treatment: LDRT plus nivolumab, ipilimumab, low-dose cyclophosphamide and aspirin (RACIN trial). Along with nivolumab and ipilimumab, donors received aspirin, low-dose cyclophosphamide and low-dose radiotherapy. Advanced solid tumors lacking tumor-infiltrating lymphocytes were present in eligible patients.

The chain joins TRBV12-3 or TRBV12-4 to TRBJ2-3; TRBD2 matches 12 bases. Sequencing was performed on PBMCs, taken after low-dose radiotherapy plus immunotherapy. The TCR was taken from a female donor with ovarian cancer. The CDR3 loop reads CASSPETSGSWGTDTQYF. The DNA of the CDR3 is TGTGCCAGCAGTCCCGAGACTAGCGGGAGTTGGGGCACAGATACGCAGTATTTT.